Sequencing of this T cell receptor beta chain was carried out in a study of CD4 and CD8 cells across lung adenocarcinoma regions. The CDR3 runs 15 residues. CDR1 and CDR2 (germline): SSHAT, FNYEAQ (reference sequence). Concerning this clonotype: The germline gene is not matched at one end of the junction; a read error may be the cause.

One entry per CDR3 protein, called by TCRdb with MiXCR from the PCR reads. The sample carries 4,000 to 6,000 distinct CDR3 sequences, roughly 60% recorded once. The patients had localized lung adenocarcinoma, a non-small cell subtype. The sequencing sample was made of CD4+ T cells from the center of a lung tumor. The chain couples TRBV7-7 to TRBJ1-3, with D maybe TRBD1 (5 bases). This receptor was taken from a male donor with lung adenocarcinoma. The CD4 and CD8 labels of this study may be unreliable. In DNA, the CDR3 is TGTGCTAGCAGCGAAAGGCCAGGGAGTGGAAACACCATATATTTT. The encoded protein is CASSERPGSGNTIYF.